This TCR beta chain was found in a study of shared clonotypes between healthy human individuals. Notes on the study in general: It was the few donors that limited the genetic and exposure-history diversity represented.

With regard to this clone: Its specificity is not known.

Repertoires were generated with immunoSEQ multiplex PCR, while TCRdb's copy carries only in-frame clones and drops some. The sample holds under 1,100,000 clones, around 75% seen once. This TCR came from a young man in good health. Sample: memory CD4+ T cells sorted from blood. The subset denotes: CD45RA-negative fraction.

The CDR3 here is CASSSGQDRSPLHF. CDR3 nucleotide sequence: TGCGCCAGCAGCTCCGGACAGGACCGCTCACCCCTCCACTTT. This rearrangement joins TRBV5-1 to TRBJ1-6; 7 nucleotides match TRBD1. The CDR3 runs 14 residues. CDR1 SGHRS and CDR2 YFSETQ come from the germline V gene. After removal of 3 bases from V and 10 bases from J, the junction contained 7 bases not matched to a gene. The variable domain in full, completed from reference TRBV5-1 and TRBJ1-6, reads KAGVTQTPRYLIKTRGQQVTLSCSPISGHRSVSWYQQTPGQGLQFLFEYFSETQRNKGNFPGRFSGRQFSNSRSEMNVSTLELGDSALYLCASSSGQDRSPLHFGNGTRLTVT.